The sequence of this T cell receptor beta chain was determined in a study of regulatory T cells in long-lasting Graves disease. Study in general: Less than 3 months of antithyroid drugs had been taken by newly diagnosed Graves' patients.

Library construction for TCR beta used iRepertoire HTBI primers and Arm-PCR of CDR3 regions. TCRdb re-derived calls from the multiplex PCR reads in MiXCR, one entry per CDR3 protein. The data contain some 200,000 distinct CDR3 sequences, about 19% of them singletons. Time point specified: newly diagnosed GD, antithyroid drugs for less than 3 months. Researchers made the TCR library from RNA that was extracted from PBMCs. Points from the study as a whole: Under persistent disease, TRBV28, TRBJ1-2 and TRBJ2-5 were used preferentially.

This CDR3 has 15 amino acids. Germline values: CDR1 DFQATT, CDR2 SNEGSKA (reference sequence). The V and J ends lost 6 bases and 2 bases respectively, with 19 bases between them. This clonotype was seen ten or more times. Its specificity is not known. This same sample was also part of a study on T cells in Graves' hyperthyroidism and ophthalmopathy. As that study records: The HTBI set primed first-round TCR CDR3 RT-PCR.

V and J are TRBV20-1 and TRBJ1-1; D is uncertain. The source was peripheral blood mononuclear cells (PBMCs), collected at new diagnosis, from a patient treated with antithyroid drugs. This receptor was identified in a woman in her twenties or thirties with Graves disease. CDR3 amino acids: CSATKQFTGNTEAFF. DNA for the CDR3: TGCAGTGCGACAAAACAGTTTACGGGTAACACTGAAGCTTTCTTT.